This T cell receptor (beta chain) comes out of a study of PD-1 blockade in classical Hodgkin lymphoma. The study, taken as a whole, reports: Newly diagnosed patients had diversity similar to the baseline diversity of complete responders. After ASCT, patients who started nivolumab under 1 year later were excluded.

A word on this clone: The antigen remains unidentified.

The repertoire was sequenced with immunoSEQ multiplex PCR; TCRdb's copy has only in-frame clones and lacks some. The sample has approximately 98,000 clones, roughly nine tenths seen once. V lost 2 bases and J 2 bases, leaving 9 bases between the germline ends. CDR3 length equals 14 residues. Per germline, CDR1 WNHNN and CDR2 SYGVQD (reference sequence). Every patient relapsed after autologous stem cell transplantation, and brentuximab vedotin exposure varied. Complete response, partial response or progressive disease made up the best responses. This sequence was found in a human donor with classical Hodgkin lymphoma. The source material was peripheral blood mononuclear cells (PBMCs), sampled before the second cycle of nivolumab. The chain uses TRBV10-1 and TRBJ1-2; tentatively, D is TRBD1 (6 bases). In nucleotides, the CDR3 is TGCGCCAGCAGTGAGCAGGGGATGAACTATGGCTACACCTTC. Translating gives CASSEQGMNYGYTF.